These 13 T cell receptor beta chains originate from one sample sequenced in a study of shared clonotypes between healthy human individuals. Clones were sequenced by immunoSEQ multiplex PCR, and TCRdb holds only the in-frame ones, with some missing. This sample has 1,400,000 or so clones, with approximately 98.5% found just once. The sequenced material came from naive CD4+ T cells sorted from blood. Subset in this sample: CD45RA+ positively selected. Source of these receptors: a man aged 25-45 years in good health.

The V and J genes are TRBV11-2 and TRBJ2-7, with D possibly matching TRBD2 (5 bases). Between the trimmed V and J ends, which lost 1 base and 4 bases, there was a span of 20 bases. This CDR3 contains 17 residues. Per germline, CDR1 SGHAT and CDR2 FQNNGV. The CDR3 sequence is CASSLGAGRTRGYEQYF. The CDR3 coding sequence is TGTGCCAGCAGCTTAGGCGCGGGCAGGACCCGTGGGTACGAGCAGTACTTC.

With regard to this clone: The same CDR3 arises from other DNA sequences in this sample as well. The genes are TRBV18 and TRBJ2-3; D remains ambiguous. Germline assignment: CDR1 KGHSH and CDR2 LQKENI. This CDR3 comprises 12 residues. V lost 3 bases to trimming and J lost 2 bases, with 3 bases between them. DNA of the CDR3: TGTGCCAGCTCACCGTCCACAGATACGCAGTATTTT. It codes for CASSPSTDTQYF. Using reference TRBV18 and TRBJ2-3 for the parts outside the CDR3, the full variable domain is NAGVMQNPRHLVRRRGQEARLRCSPMKGHSHVYWYRQLPEEGLKFMVYLQKENIIDESGMPKERFSAEFPKEGPSILRIQQVVRGDSAAYFCASSPSTDTQYFGPGTRLTVL.

V gene TRBV2 combines with J gene TRBJ1-5, with D hard to call. Deletions cut 6 bases from V and 0 bases from J, with 6 bases between. The CDR3 covers 13 residues. CDR1 and CDR2 (germline): SNHLY, FYNNEI. Here the CDR3 reads CASRVISNQPQHF. CDR3 in DNA: TGTGCCAGCAGGGTCATTAGCAATCAGCCCCAGCATTTT.

CDR3 sequence (DNA): TGTGCCAGTAGTTCCCTCCCGGGACAGGGTTCCTACGAGCAGTACTTC. Translated, it gives CASSSLPGQGSYEQYF. The chain couples TRBV19 to TRBJ2-7; 9 nucleotides align to TRBD1. The CDR3 is made up of 16 amino acids. CDR1 LNHDA and CDR2 SQIVND come from the germline V gene (reference sequence). Unmatched junction bases numbered 9, after V lost 5 bases and J lost 1 base.

V gene TRBV5-1 combines with J gene TRBJ2-7; possibly TRBD2 for D (6 bases). V lost 0 bases to trimming and J lost 3 bases, with 13 bases between them. Per the germline V gene, CDR1 is SGHRS and CDR2 is YFSETQ. This CDR3 region has 15 residues. CDR3 DNA sequence: TGCGCCAGCAGCTTGGGTCGGACTACCGACTACGAGCAGTACTTC. It codes for CASSLGRTTDYEQYF. Drawing the rest from reference TRBV5-1 and TRBJ2-7, the complete variable domain is KAGVTQTPRYLIKTRGQQVTLSCSPISGHRSVSWYQQTPGQGLQFLFEYFSETQRNKGNFPGRFSGRQFSNSRSEMNVSTLELGDSALYLCASSLGRTTDYEQYFGPGTRLTVT.

CDR3 sequence: CASSLGSTDTQYF. The CDR3 nucleotides are TGTGCCAGCAGCTTGGGCAGTACAGATACGCAGTATTTT. The chain uses TRBV11-3 and TRBJ2-3, with D unresolved. This CDR3 has 13 amino acids. CDR1 and CDR2 (germline): SGHNT, YENEEA. Trimming removed 3 bases from V and 3 bases from J, with 7 bases in between.

The chain links TRBV6-5 to TRBJ2-2; possible D gene TRBD2, 6 bases. Trimming took off 2 bases at V and 4 bases at J, with 8 bases between the two ends. Germline CDR1 is MNHEY and CDR2 is SVGAGI. There are 14 residues in the CDR3. CDR3 in amino acids: CASSYLSGTGELFF. In nucleotides, the CDR3 is TGTGCCAGCAGTTACCTTAGCGGCACCGGGGAGCTGTTTTTT.

The table lists this clone with a count of one. The chain links TRBV28 to TRBJ2-3; 10 positions agree with TRBD2. The CDR3 has 17 residues. Per germline, CDR1 MDHEN and CDR2 SYDVKM. The trim removed 5 bases at V and 7 bases at J, leaving 15 bases unmatched. CDR3 sequence: CASSIMTAGGSTHTQYF. The CDR3, as DNA: TGTGCCAGCAGTATCATGACAGCGGGAGGGTCCACCCATACGCAGTATTTT.

The sample holds one count of this clone. V usage is TRBV5-1 and J usage is TRBJ2-3, with no clear D. V was pared by 4 bases and J by 3 bases, with 9 bases between. This CDR3 has 13 amino acids. CDR1 and CDR2 from the germline V gene are SGHRS and YFSETQ. CDR3 sequence reads: CASSETLTDTQYF. CDR3 sequence (DNA): TGCGCCAGCAGCGAAACGCTTACAGATACGCAGTATTTT.

The chain combines TRBV5-1 with TRBJ2-1, with D perhaps assigned TRBD1 or TRBD2 (5 bases each). Germline lookup yields CDR1 SGHRS and CDR2 YFSETQ. V lost 4 bases and J lost 9, with 11 bases in between. This CDR3 spans 12 amino acids. CDR3 bases: TGCGCCAGCAGCCCTACCGGGACTGAGCAGTTCTTC. Its protein product is CASSPTGTEQFF.

The rearrangement uses TRBV5-4 and TRBJ1-2; maybe TRBD1 (6 bases). Germline lookup yields CDR1 SGHNT and CDR2 YYREEE (reference sequence). CDR3 length equals 15 residues. The V end lost 6 bases, the J end lost 7 bases, and 22 bases lay between the germline ends. CDR3 residues: CASMSSGGLGFGYTF. The CDR3 nucleotides read TGTGCCAGCATGAGTTCCGGGGGGCTAGGCTTTGGCTACACCTTC.

On this clone: Other DNA sequences of this sample code for an identical CDR3. The rearrangement links TRBV5-1 to TRBJ2-1; maybe TRBD2 (6 bases). Germline CDR1 reads SGHRS; CDR2 reads YFSETQ. The V and J ends lost 1 base and 0 bases respectively, with 11 bases between them. The CDR3 spans 16 residues. CDR3 DNA sequence: TGCGCCAGCAGCTTGAGCGGGTCGAGCTCCTACAATGAGCAGTTCTTC. This gives the protein CASSLSGSSSYNEQFF. Looking up the rest from reference TRBV5-1 and TRBJ2-1 gives the full variable domain: KAGVTQTPRYLIKTRGQQVTLSCSPISGHRSVSWYQQTPGQGLQFLFEYFSETQRNKGNFPGRFSGRQFSNSRSEMNVSTLELGDSALYLCASSLSGSSSYNEQFFGPGTRLTVL.

A note on this clone: Other nucleotide sequences in the sample specify the same CDR3. The J gene is TRBJ2-7, the V gene TRBV7-9; D gene ambiguous. The germline CDR1 and CDR2 sequences are SEHNR and FQNEAQ (reference sequence). Trimming pared 5 bases from V and 4 bases from J, leaving 6 bases between. The CDR3 spans 11 residues. The CDR3 DNA reads as TGTGCCAGCAGCCGTACATACGAGCAGTACTTC. Protein: CASSRTYEQYF.